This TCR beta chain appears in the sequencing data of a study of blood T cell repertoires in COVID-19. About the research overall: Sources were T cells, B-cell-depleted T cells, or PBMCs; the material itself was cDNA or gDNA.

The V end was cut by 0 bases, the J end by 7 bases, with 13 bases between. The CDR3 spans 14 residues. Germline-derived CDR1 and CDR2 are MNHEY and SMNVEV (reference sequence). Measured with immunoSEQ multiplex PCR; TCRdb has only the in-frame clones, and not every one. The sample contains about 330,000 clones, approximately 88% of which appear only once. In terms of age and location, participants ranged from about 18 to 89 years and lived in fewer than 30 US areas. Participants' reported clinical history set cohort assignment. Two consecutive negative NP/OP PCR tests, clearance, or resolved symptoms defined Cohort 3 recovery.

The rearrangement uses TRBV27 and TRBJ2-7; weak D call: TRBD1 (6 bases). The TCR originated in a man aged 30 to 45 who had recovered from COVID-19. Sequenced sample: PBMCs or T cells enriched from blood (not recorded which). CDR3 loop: CASSLSSGAGEQYF. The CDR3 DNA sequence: TGTGCCAGCAGTTTATCGTCAGGGGCGGGTGAGCAGTACTTC.